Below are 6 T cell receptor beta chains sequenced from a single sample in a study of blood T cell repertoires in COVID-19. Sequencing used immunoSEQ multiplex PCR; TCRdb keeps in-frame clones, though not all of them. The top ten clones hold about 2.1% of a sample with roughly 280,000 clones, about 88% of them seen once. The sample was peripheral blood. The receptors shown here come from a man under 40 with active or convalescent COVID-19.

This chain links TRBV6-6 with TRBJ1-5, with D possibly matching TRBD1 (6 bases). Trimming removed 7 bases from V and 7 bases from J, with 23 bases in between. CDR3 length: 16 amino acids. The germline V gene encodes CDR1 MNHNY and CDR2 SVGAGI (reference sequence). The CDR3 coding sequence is TGTGCCAGCATCGGAGGCTCAGGGGTCCCTCCGCAGCCCCAGCATTTT. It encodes CASIGGSGVPPQPQHF.

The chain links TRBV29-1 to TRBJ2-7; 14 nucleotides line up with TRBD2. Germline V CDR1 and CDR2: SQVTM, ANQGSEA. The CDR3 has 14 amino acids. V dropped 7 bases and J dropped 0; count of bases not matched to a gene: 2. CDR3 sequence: CSGTSGGPSYEQYF. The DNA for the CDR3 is TGCAGCGGGACTAGCGGGGGGCCCTCCTACGAGCAGTACTTC.

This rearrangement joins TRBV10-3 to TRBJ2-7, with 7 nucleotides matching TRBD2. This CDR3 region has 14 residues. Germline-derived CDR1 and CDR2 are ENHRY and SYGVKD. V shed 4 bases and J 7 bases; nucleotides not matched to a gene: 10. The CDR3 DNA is TGTGCCATCAGTGTTGGCCTAGCGGAGGTAGAGCAGTACTTC. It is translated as CAISVGLAEVEQYF.

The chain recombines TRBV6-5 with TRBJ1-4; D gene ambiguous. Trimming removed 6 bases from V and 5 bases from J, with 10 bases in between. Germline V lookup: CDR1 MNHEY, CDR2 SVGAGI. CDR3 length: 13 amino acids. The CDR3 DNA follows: TGTGCCAGCAGAGACAACGCAAATGAAAAACTGTTTTTT. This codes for CASRDNANEKLFF.

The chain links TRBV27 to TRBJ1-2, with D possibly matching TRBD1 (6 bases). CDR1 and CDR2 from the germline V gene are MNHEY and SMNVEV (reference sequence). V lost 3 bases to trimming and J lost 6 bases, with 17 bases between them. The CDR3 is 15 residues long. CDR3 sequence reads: CASSFIGQNTNGYTF. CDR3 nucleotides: TGTGCCAGCAGTTTTATCGGACAGAATACCAATGGCTACACCTTC.

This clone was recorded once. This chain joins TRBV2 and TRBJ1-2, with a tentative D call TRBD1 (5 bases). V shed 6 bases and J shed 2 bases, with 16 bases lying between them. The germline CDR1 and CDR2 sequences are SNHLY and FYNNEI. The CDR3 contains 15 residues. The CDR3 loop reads CASRSIRQGNYGYTF. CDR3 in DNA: TGTGCCAGCAGGAGTATCCGGCAGGGCAACTATGGCTACACCTTC.